The clone carrying this T cell receptor (beta chain) came up a few times. Noted time point: newly diagnosed GD, antithyroid drugs for less than 3 months. RNA extracted from PBMCs served as the sequencing template. These data are taken from a study of regulatory T cells in long-lasting Graves disease. HTBI primers from iRepertoire and Arm-PCR of CDR3 regions yielded the TCR beta libraries. TCRdb processed the multiplex PCR reads anew with MiXCR; each CDR3 protein has one entry. Of 350,000 to 550,000 distinct CDR3 sequences in the sample, about 15% were seen once. The CDR3 consists of 17 residues. The junction had 11 bases not matched to a gene; V was cut back by 2 bases and J by 7 bases. Germline lookup yields CDR1 KGHSH and CDR2 LQKENI. These data were also reused for a study on T cells in Graves' hyperthyroidism and ophthalmopathy.

The chain has TRBV18 and TRBJ1-2; TRBD1 matches at 12 bases. Material: peripheral blood mononuclear cells (PBMCs), obtained at new diagnosis, from a patient treated with antithyroid drugs. The receptor was derived from a woman aged 30 to 39 with Graves disease. CDR3: CASSPIGPGQGARGYTF. In DNA, the CDR3 is TGTGCCAGCTCACCAATAGGTCCGGGACAGGGGGCCCGTGGCTACACCTTC.